This T cell receptor beta chain came from a study of blood T cell repertoires in COVID-19. Study-wide background: Samples came from the United States, Italy and Spain, spanning acute and convalescent COVID-19. The cDNA or gDNA used as material had been derived from T cells, B-cell-depleted T cells, or PBMCs.

The CDR3 loop spans 15 amino acids. V was pared by 6 bases and J by 4 bases, with 13 bases between. CDR1 and CDR2 (germline): MNHEY, SMNVEV (reference sequence). In the original workflow: Estimated nucleated cell counts came from reference gene primer amplification. The repertoire was sequenced with immunoSEQ multiplex PCR; TCRdb's copy has only in-frame clones and lacks some. V, J and clone size are taken as reported in that table, and D and trimming were inferred from the DNA itself. The table includes roughly 80,000 clones, around nine tenths detected once. The receptor was isolated from an elderly woman with acute or convalescent COVID-19. The chain links TRBV27 to TRBJ1-6; D is perhaps TRBD1 (6 bases). Material for sequencing was peripheral blood. CDR3 residues: CASSPRGGYNSPLHF. The CDR3 nucleotides are TGTGCCAGCAGCCCCAGGGGCGGGTATAATTCACCCCTCCACTTT.